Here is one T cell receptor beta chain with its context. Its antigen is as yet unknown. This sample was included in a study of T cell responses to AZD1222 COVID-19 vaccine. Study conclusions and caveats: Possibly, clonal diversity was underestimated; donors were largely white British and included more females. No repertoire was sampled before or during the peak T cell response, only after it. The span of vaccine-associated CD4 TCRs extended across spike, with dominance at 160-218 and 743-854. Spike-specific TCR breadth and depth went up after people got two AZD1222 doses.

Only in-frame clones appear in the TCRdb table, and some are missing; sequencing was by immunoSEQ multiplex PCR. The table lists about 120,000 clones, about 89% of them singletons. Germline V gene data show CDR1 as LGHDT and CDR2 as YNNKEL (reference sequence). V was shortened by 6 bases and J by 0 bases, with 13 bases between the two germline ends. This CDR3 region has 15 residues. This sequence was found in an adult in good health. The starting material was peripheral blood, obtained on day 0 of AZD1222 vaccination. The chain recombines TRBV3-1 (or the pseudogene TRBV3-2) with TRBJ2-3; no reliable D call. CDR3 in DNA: TGTGCCAGCAGTTTCGACGGAGCCAGCACAGATACGCAGTATTTT. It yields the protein CASSFDGASTDTQYF.